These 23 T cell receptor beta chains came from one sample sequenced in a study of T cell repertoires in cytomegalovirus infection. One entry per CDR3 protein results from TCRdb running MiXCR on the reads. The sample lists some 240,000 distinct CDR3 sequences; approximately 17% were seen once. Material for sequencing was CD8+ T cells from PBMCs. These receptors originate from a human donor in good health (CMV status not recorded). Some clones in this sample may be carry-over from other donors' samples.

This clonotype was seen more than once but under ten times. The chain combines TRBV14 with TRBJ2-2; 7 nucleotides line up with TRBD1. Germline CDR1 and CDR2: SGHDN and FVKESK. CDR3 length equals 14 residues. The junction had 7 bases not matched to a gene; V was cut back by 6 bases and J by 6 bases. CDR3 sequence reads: CASSSQGLAGELFF. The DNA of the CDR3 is TGTGCCAGCAGTTCACAGGGGCTCGCCGGGGAGCTGTTTTTT.

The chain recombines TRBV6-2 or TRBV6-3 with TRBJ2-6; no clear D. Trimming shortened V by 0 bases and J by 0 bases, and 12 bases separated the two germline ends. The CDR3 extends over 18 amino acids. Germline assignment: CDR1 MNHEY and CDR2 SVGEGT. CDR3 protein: CASSYSEFPLSGANVLTF. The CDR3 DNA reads TGTGCCAGCAGTTACTCTGAGTTCCCCCTCTCTGGGGCCAACGTCCTGACTTTC.

The CDR3, as DNA: TGTGCCAGCAGCTCATCAGTCCTAGTGATTTCTAACTATGGCTACACCTTC. This translates into CASSSSVLVISNYGYTF. V and J are TRBV7-4 and TRBJ1-2; no firm D call. Trimming took 4 bases from V and 0 from J, leaving 18 bases between them. This CDR3 comprises 17 residues. Germline CDR1 reads SGHVT; CDR2 reads SQSDAQ.

The DNA of the CDR3 is TGCGCCAGCAGCCAAGAAGAGGGGGCCTACCTTGAAGCTTTCTTT. Residues: CASSQEEGAYLEAFF. The rearrangement uses TRBV4-1 and TRBJ1-1; 7 nucleotides agree with TRBD1. With V trimmed by 0 bases and J by 7 bases, 8 bases remained unmatched. CDR3 length: 15 amino acids. CDR1 is MGHRA and CDR2 is YSYEKL in the germline V gene.

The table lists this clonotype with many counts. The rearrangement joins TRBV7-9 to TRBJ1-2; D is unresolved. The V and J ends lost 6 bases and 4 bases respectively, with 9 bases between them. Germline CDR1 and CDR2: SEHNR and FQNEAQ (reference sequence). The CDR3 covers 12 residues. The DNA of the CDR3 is TGTGCCAGCAGTCCCAGAGCCTATGGCTACACCTTC. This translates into CASSPRAYGYTF.

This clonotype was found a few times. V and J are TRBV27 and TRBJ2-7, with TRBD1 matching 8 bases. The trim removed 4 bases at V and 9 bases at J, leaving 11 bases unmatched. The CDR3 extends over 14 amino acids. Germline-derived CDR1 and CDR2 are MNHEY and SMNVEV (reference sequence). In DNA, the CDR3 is TGTGCCAGCAGTTCGGGACAGGCCTACGATCGGCAGTACTTC. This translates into CASSSGQAYDRQYF.

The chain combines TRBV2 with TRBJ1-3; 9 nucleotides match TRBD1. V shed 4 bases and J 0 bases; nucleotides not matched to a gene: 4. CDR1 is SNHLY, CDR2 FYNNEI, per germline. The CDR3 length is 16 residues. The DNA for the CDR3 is TGTGCCAGCAGTGCCGGACAGGGGATCTCTGGAAACACCATATATTTT. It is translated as CASSAGQGISGNTIYF.

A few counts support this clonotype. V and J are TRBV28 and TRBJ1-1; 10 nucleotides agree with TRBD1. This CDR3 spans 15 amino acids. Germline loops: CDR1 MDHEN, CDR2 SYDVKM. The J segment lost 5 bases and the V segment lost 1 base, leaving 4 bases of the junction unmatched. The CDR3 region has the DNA TGTGCCAGCAGTTTATCAGGGACAGGGGAGACTGAAGCTTTCTTT. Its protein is CASSLSGTGETEAFF.

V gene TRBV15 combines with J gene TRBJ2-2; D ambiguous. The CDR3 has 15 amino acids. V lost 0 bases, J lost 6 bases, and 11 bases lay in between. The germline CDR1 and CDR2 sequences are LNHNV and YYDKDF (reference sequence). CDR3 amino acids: CATSRDLGLAGELFF. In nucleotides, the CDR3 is TGTGCCACCAGCAGAGATCTTGGGTTAGCCGGGGAGCTGTTTTTT.

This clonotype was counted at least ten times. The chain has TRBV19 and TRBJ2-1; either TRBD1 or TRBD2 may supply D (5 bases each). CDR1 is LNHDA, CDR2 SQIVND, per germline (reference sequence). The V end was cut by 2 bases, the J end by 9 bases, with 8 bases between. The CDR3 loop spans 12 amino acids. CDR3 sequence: CASSISGTEQFF. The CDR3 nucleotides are TGTGCCAGTAGTATAAGTGGGACTGAGCAGTTCTTC.

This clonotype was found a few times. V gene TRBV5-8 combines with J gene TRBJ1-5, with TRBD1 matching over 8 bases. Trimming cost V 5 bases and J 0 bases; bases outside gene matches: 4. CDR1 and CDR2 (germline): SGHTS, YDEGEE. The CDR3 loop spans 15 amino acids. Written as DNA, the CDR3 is TGTGCCAGCAGACTGACAGGGGATAGCAATCAGCCCCAGCATTTT. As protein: CASRLTGDSNQPQHF.

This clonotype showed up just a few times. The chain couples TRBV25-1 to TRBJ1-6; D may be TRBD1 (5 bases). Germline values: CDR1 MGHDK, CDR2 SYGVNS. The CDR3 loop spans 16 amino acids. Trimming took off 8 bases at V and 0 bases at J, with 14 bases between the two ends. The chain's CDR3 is CASVDSTSSYNSPLHF. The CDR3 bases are TGTGCCAGCGTAGACAGCACCAGCTCCTATAATTCACCCCTCCACTTT.

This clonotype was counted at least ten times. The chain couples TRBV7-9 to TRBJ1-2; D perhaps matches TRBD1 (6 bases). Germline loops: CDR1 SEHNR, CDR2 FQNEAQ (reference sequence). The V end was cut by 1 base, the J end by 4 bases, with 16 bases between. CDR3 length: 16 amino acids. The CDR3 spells CASSLGGLIGLYGYTF. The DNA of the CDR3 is TGTGCCAGCAGCTTAGGGGGGCTTATAGGGCTCTATGGCTACACCTTC.

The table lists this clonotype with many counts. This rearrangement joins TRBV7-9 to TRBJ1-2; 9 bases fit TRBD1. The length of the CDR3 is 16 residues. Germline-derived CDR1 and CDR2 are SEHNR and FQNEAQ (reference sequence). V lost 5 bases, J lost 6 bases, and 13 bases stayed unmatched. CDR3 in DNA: TGTGCCAGCAGCATGCCCGGGACAGGGAATTTAGATGGCTACACCTTC. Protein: CASSMPGTGNLDGYTF.

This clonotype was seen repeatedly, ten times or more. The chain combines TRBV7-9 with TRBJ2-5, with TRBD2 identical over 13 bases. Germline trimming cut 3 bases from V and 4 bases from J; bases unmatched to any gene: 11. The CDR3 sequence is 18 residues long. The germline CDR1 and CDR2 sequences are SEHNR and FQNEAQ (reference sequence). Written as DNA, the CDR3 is TGTGCCAGCAGCTTTTCACTAGCGGGGGGGCAAACCGGAGAGACCCAGTACTTC. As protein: CASSFSLAGGQTGETQYF.

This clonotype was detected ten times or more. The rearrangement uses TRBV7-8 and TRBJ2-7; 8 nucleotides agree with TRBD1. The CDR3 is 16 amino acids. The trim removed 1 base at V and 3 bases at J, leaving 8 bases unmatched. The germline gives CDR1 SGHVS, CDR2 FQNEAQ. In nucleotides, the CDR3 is TGTGCCAGCAGCTTAGGGTGGACAGGGCTCGGCTACGAGCAGTACTTC. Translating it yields CASSLGWTGLGYEQYF.

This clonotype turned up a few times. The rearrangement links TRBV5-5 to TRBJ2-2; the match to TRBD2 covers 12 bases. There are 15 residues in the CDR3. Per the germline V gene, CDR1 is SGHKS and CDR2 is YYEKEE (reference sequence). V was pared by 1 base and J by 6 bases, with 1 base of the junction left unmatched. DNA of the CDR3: TGTGCCAGCAGCTTGCGACTAGCGGGAGCCGGGGAGCTGTTTTTT. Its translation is CASSLRLAGAGELFF.

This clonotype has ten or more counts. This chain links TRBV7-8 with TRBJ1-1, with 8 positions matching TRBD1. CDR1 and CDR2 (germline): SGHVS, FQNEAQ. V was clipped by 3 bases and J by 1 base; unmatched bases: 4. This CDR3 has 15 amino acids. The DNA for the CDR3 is TGTGCCAGCAGCTTCCCCGGGACAGGGAACACTGAAGCTTTCTTT. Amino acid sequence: CASSFPGTGNTEAFF.

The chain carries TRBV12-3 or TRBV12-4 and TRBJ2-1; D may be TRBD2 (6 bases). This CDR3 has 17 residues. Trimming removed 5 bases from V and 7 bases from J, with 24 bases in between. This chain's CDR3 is CASSLKPGLREENEQFF. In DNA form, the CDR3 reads TGTGCCAGCAGTCTAAAACCGGGACTGCGCGAAGAAAATGAGCAGTTCTTC.

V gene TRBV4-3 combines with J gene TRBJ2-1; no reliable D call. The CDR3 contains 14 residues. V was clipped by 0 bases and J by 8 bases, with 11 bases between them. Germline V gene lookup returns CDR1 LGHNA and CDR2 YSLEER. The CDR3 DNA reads TGCGCCAGCAGCCAAGAAGTGGGGATCGATGAGCAGTTCTTC. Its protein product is CASSQEVGIDEQFF.

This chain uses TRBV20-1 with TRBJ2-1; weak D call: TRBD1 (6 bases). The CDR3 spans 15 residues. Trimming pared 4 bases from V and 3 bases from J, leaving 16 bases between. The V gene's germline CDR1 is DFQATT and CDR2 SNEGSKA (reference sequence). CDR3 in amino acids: CSAKPYRVGYNEQFF. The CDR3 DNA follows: TGCAGTGCTAAACCTTACAGGGTAGGCTACAATGAGCAGTTCTTC.

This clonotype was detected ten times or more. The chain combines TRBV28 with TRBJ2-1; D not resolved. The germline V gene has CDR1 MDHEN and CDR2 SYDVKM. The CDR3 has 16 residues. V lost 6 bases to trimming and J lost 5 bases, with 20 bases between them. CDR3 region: CASRALPGRPHNEQFF. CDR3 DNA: TGTGCCAGCAGGGCTCTTCCGGGCCGGCCCCACAATGAGCAGTTCTTC.

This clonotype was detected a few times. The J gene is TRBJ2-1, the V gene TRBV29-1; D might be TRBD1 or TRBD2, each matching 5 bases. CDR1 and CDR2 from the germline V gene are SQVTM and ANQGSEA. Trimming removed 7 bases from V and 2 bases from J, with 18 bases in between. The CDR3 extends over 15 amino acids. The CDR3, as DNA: TGCAGCGGCCGGGGCGACCGCCCCACCTACAATGAGCAGTTCTTC. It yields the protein CSGRGDRPTYNEQFF.